This T cell receptor (beta chain) appears in the sequencing data of a study of blood T cells in healthy people across ages. Trimming removed 0 bases from V and 6 bases from J, with 18 bases in between. CDR3 size: 17 residues. For the second PCR, which ran for 7 to 11 cycles, a sample-barcoded 5' primer and a J-beta primer mix were used. MiXCR, applied by TCRdb to the 5' RACE reads, yields one record per CDR3 protein. The data hold approximately 490,000 distinct CDR3 sequences, with around 24% observed a single time. In its sample, this clonotype was seen a few times. This sample was also put to use in a study of T cells of mothers and their children.

This chain uses TRBV6-7 with TRBJ2-1, with a possible D match to TRBD2 (5 bases). TRBV6-7 is designated an ORF whose function remains uncertain. Sequenced material: blood. The sequence derives from a boy younger than 18 in good health. The CDR3 DNA reads as TGTGCCAGCAGTTACTCGAGAGCAGGTACTAGAGGCAATGAGCAGTTCTTC. Its translation is CASSYSRAGTRGNEQFF.